One and the same sample provided the 26 T cell receptor beta chains below, sequenced in a study of T cells in localized non-small cell lung cancer. TCRdb's copy holds only in-frame clones and misses some; the assay was immunoSEQ multiplex PCR. The sample yields around 2,000 clones, roughly 29% seen once. The specimen comprised normal lung tissue next to the tumor, sampled before any cancer treatment. The receptors originated from a female donor older than 55 with stage I squamous cell lung carcinoma.

The rearrangement joins TRBV7-6 to TRBJ2-2; D remains unclear. CDR3 length: 15 residues. Germline-derived CDR1 and CDR2 are SGHVS and FNYEAQ. Trimming removed 4 bases from V and 4 bases from J, with 13 bases in between. This CDR3 is CASSSQSQTTGELFF. DNA of the CDR3: TGTGCCAGCAGCTCTCAATCCCAGACCACCGGGGAGCTGTTTTTT.

The rearrangement links TRBV6-8 to TRBJ2-2; the match to TRBD2 covers 8 bases. The germline gives CDR1 MNHGY, CDR2 SAAAGT. After removal of 4 bases from V and 5 bases from J, the junction contained 9 bases not matched to a gene. The CDR3 is made up of 16 amino acids. The DNA for the CDR3 is TGTGCCAGCAGTTTAGCTCCGGGACTAGAAACCGGGGAGCTGTTTTTT. This codes for CASSLAPGLETGELFF.

This chain joins TRBV5-1 and TRBJ2-1; possible D gene TRBD2, 8 bases. Deletions cut 4 bases from V and 9 bases from J, with 23 bases between. The germline V gene encodes CDR1 SGHRS and CDR2 YFSETQ. This CDR3 region has 16 residues. The CDR3 bases are TGCGCCAGCAGCCCGAGGAGGGGGCTAGCGGGCGGTGAGCAGTTCTTC. The encoded protein is CASSPRRGLAGGEQFF.

This clone was seen only a few times. The J gene is TRBJ2-5, the V gene TRBV11-3, with TRBD2 matching 10 bases. The CDR3 covers 14 residues. The V gene end was trimmed by 7 bases and the J gene end by 3 bases; junction bases not matched to a gene: 5. The germline V gene has CDR1 SGHNT and CDR2 YENEEA. The CDR3 DNA follows: TGTGCCAGCACAGCGGGGGGGCCGAAAGAGACCCAGTACTTC. It is translated as CASTAGGPKETQYF. The full variable domain, with the rest looked up from reference TRBV11-3 and TRBJ2-5, is EAGVVQSPRYKIIEKKQPVAFWCNPISGHNTLYWYLQNLGQGPELLIRYENEEAVDDSQLPKDRFSAERLKGVDSTLKIQPAELGDSAVYLCASTAGGPKETQYFGPGTRLLVL.

The rearrangement links TRBV6-8 to TRBJ2-1, with D hard to call. The CDR3 length is 18 residues. Germline lookup yields CDR1 MNHGY and CDR2 SAAAGT. The V end was cut by 0 bases, the J end by 6 bases, with 21 bases between. This chain's CDR3 is CASSYSPLQSQVGNEQFF. The CDR3 nucleotides read TGTGCCAGCAGTTACTCCCCGCTACAGTCCCAGGTCGGCAATGAGCAGTTCTTC.

By frequency in the sample, this clone is medium-sized. The chain links TRBV6-8 to TRBJ1-5; 8 bases are shared with TRBD1. Germline assignment: CDR1 MNHGY and CDR2 SAAAGT. The trim removed 6 bases at V and 2 bases at J, leaving 9 bases unmatched. The CDR3 runs to 16 residues. CDR3 DNA sequence: TGTGCCAGCAGCCCTATCCCAGGGGGCCGCAATCAGCCCCAGCATTTT. Residues: CASSPIPGGRNQPQHF.

This clone is large. This chain connects TRBV28 to TRBJ2-2; unclear D gene. The V gene's germline CDR1 is MDHEN and CDR2 SYDVKM. V was cut by 2 bases and J by 6 bases, with 10 bases left in between. The CDR3 consists of 14 residues. CDR3 nucleotides: TGTGCCAGCAGTTTACACATTAACCCCGGGGAGCTGTTTTTT. Residues: CASSLHINPGELFF. Variable domain in full (rest from reference TRBV28 and TRBJ2-2): DVKVTQSSRYLVKRTGEKVFLECVQDMDHENMFWYRQDPGLGLRLIYFSYDVKMKEKGDIPEGYSVSREKKERFSLILESASTNQTSMYLCASSLHINPGELFFGEGSRLTVL.

This clone is medium-sized (0.01 to 0.1%) by share. J is TRBJ1-1 and V is TRBV6-1; 7 bases are a match to TRBD1. The J segment lost 0 bases and the V segment lost 1 base, leaving 8 bases of the junction unmatched. Germline lookup yields CDR1 MNHNS and CDR2 SASEGT. This CDR3 has 17 amino acids. CDR3 sequence reads: CASSEVAGGVMNTEAFF. The CDR3 DNA is TGTGCCAGCAGTGAAGTGGCAGGGGGGGTAATGAACACTGAAGCTTTCTTT.

The V gene is TRBV6-8, the J gene TRBJ2-2; 12 bases map to TRBD1. V dropped 7 bases and J dropped 7; count of bases not matched to a gene: 7. This CDR3 is built from 15 residues. Germline CDR1 MNHGY, CDR2 SAAAGT. The CDR3 loop reads CASIQGQGAIGELFF. CDR3 in DNA: TGTGCCAGCATTCAGGGACAGGGGGCTATCGGGGAGCTGTTTTTT.

This clone occurred a few times. This chain uses TRBV9 with TRBJ2-7; no clear D. This CDR3 comprises 13 residues. The ends were cut back, 5 bases at V and 4 bases at J, with 13 bases in the middle. Germline lookup yields CDR1 SGDLS and CDR2 YYNGEE. This CDR3 reads CASSEVVPYEQYF. The CDR3 bases are TGTGCCAGCAGTGAAGTGGTGCCTTACGAGCAGTACTTC.

This clone is labeled large. This chain uses TRBV29-1 with TRBJ2-7; 7 positions match TRBD2. Germline V lookup: CDR1 SQVTM, CDR2 ANQGSEA. With V trimmed by 4 bases and J by 3 bases, 18 bases remained unmatched. The CDR3 is made up of 17 amino acids. The DNA for the CDR3 is TGCAGCGTTGCAAGGGGTTCGAGCACGGGAGGTCTCTACGAGCAGTACTTC. The encoded protein is CSVARGSSTGGLYEQYF.

This rearrangement joins TRBV30 to TRBJ1-2; TRBD1 matches 7 bases. Germline values: CDR1 GTSNPN, CDR2 SVGIG (reference sequence). The CDR3 runs 13 residues. V shed 5 bases and J 6 bases; nucleotides not matched to a gene: 9. In DNA, the CDR3 is TGTGCCTGGGCTGACAGGGAGGAAAATGGCTACACCTTC. The encoded protein is CAWADREENGYTF.

This clone qualifies as medium-sized. V gene TRBV11-3 combines with J gene TRBJ1-2, with D possibly TRBD1 on 6 matching bases. With 1 base removed from V and 8 bases from J, the gap between germline ends came to 20 bases. From germline, CDR1 is SGHNT and CDR2 YENEEA. The CDR3 is 16 residues long. The CDR3 DNA follows: TGTGCCAGCAGCTTAGGGGGGCTCTCAGGGGTCGAGGGCTACACCTTC. It yields the protein CASSLGGLSGVEGYTF. Drawing the rest from reference TRBV11-3 and TRBJ1-2, the complete variable domain is EAGVVQSPRYKIIEKKQPVAFWCNPISGHNTLYWYLQNLGQGPELLIRYENEEAVDDSQLPKDRFSAERLKGVDSTLKIQPAELGDSAVYLCASSLGGLSGVEGYTFGSGTRLTVV.

This clone was detected only a few times. The chain uses TRBV8-2 and TRBJ2-1; TRBD1, the table's D call, was not compared with the DNA. TRBV8-2 is a documented pseudogene. The CDR3 extends over 15 amino acids. The CDR3 protein is CASSPGQGGGNEQFF. The CDR3, as DNA: TGTGCCAGCAGTCCGGGACAGGGAGGGGGCAATGAGCAGTTCTTC.

This chain joins TRBV29-1 and TRBJ1-1; D ambiguous. Germline CDR1 is SQVTM and CDR2 is ANQGSEA. The CDR3 runs to 16 residues. Trimming left V 6 bases short and J 0 bases short, with 20 bases between. CDR3 coding DNA: TGCAGCGTGGGGAGAGCCCTGGGCAGTCTGAACACTGAAGCTTTCTTT. Protein product: CSVGRALGSLNTEAFF.

This clone has only a few counts. The chain links TRBV6-8 to TRBJ2-2; 7 bases fit TRBD2. This CDR3 contains 17 residues. Germline CDR1 is MNHGY and CDR2 is SAAAGT. The ends lost 2 bases at V and 0 bases at J; junction bases unmatched: 6. This CDR3 is CASSYDGGSANTGELFF. In DNA, the CDR3 is TGTGCCAGCAGTTACGATGGCGGGAGCGCGAACACCGGGGAGCTGTTTTTT.

In this sample, this clone is large. The sample contains more than one DNA sequence encoding this CDR3. The chain joins TRBV11-3 to TRBJ1-1; D remains ambiguous. Trimming shortened V by 1 base and J by 1 base, and 7 bases separated the two germline ends. CDR1 and CDR2 (germline): SGHNT, YENEEA. This CDR3 comprises 14 residues. The CDR3: CASSLGAGNTEAFF. CDR3 DNA sequence: TGTGCCAGCAGCTTAGGTGCTGGGAACACTGAAGCTTTCTTT.

In this sample, this clone is large. This chain connects TRBV30 to TRBJ1-5; D uncertain. This CDR3 is 14 amino acids long. CDR1 and CDR2 from the germline V gene are GTSNPN and SVGIG (reference sequence). The germline V and J ends were trimmed by 1 base and 3 bases, with 10 bases remaining between them. In DNA form, the CDR3 reads TGTGCCTGGAGTGGATCGGCGATCAATCAGCCCCAGCATTTT. Translated: CAWSGSAINQPQHF.

The genes are TRBV5-1 and TRBJ2-1; D remains ambiguous. The germline gives CDR1 SGHRS, CDR2 YFSETQ. Trimming removed 5 bases at V and 1 base at J, with 10 bases between. CDR3 length: 14 amino acids. For the CDR3, the DNA is TGCGCCAGCAGGCGCTCCGGTTCCTACAATGAGCAGTTCTTC. It is translated as CASRRSGSYNEQFF. Supplemented by reference TRBV5-1 and TRBJ2-1, the full variable domain reads KAGVTQTPRYLIKTRGQQVTLSCSPISGHRSVSWYQQTPGQGLQFLFEYFSETQRNKGNFPGRFSGRQFSNSRSEMNVSTLELGDSALYLCASRRSGSYNEQFFGPGTRLTVL.

The J gene is TRBJ2-5, the V gene TRBV15, with D possibly matching TRBD2 (6 bases). This CDR3 region has 16 residues. V was cut by 3 bases and J by 5 bases, with 19 bases left in between. Germline V gives CDR1 LNHNV, CDR2 YYDKDF (reference sequence). CDR3 loop: CATSRATGSTLETQYF. As DNA, the CDR3 is TGTGCCACCAGCAGGGCCACCGGGAGCACGTTGGAGACCCAGTACTTC.

This clone was found a few times. J is TRBJ2-7 and V is TRBV6-9; 10 nucleotides match TRBD1. CDR1 MNHGY and CDR2 SVAAGI come from the germline V gene. V was clipped by 6 bases and J by 0 bases; unmatched bases: 5. The CDR3 extends over 15 amino acids. The CDR3 region is CASRRQGATSYEQYF. The CDR3 DNA reads TGTGCCAGCAGAAGACAGGGGGCAACCTCCTACGAGCAGTACTTC.

The V gene is TRBV6-4, the J gene TRBJ1-1; D may be TRBD1 (5 bases). This CDR3 has 11 amino acids. Germline-derived CDR1 and CDR2 are MRHNA and SNTAGT. Trimming left V 7 bases short and J 4 bases short, with 7 bases between. This CDR3 is CASNQGTEAFF. Here the CDR3 DNA reads TGTGCCAGCAACCAGGGCACTGAAGCTTTCTTT.

This clone was seen more than once but under ten times. This chain uses TRBV11-3 with TRBJ1-1; D uncertain. CDR1 and CDR2 (germline): SGHNT, YENEEA. Trimming left V 1 base short and J 1 base short, with 7 bases between. The CDR3 covers 14 residues. The CDR3 region is CASSLGAENTEAFF. CDR3 nucleotides: TGTGCCAGCAGCTTAGGGGCAGAGAACACTGAAGCTTTCTTT.

This clone occurred a few times. The V and J genes are TRBV18 and TRBJ1-1; tentative D call: TRBD1 (5 bases). The CDR3 has 13 amino acids. Germline CDR1 KGHSH, CDR2 LQKENI. V gave up 5 bases and J gave up 7 bases, with 14 bases separating them. The CDR3 DNA reads TGTGCCAGCTCAGAGGGACCCGGGGTTGAAGCTTTCTTT. It encodes CASSEGPGVEAFF.

The gene calls are TRBV29-1 and TRBJ2-3, with 8 bases fitting TRBD2. The J segment lost 6 bases and the V segment lost 1 base, leaving 3 bases of the junction unmatched. The CDR3 sequence is 13 residues long. The germline gives CDR1 SQVTM, CDR2 ANQGSEA. DNA for the CDR3: TGCAGCGTTGAAGGGACGGGGGGGGATACGCAGTATTTT. It encodes CSVEGTGGDTQYF.

This clone was seen only a few times. The CDR3 reads CASSQDRLQPGQEANYGYTF. CDR3 sequence (DNA): TGCGCCAGCAGCCAAGATCGGCTGCAACCGGGCCAAGAGGCGAACTATGGCTACACCTTC. The chain employs TRBV4-1 and TRBJ1-2; D gene uncertain. This CDR3 comprises 20 residues. Germline lookup yields CDR1 MGHRA and CDR2 YSYEKL. With 0 bases removed from V and 2 bases from J, the gap between germline ends came to 25 bases.